These T cell receptor beta chains were read from a single sample in a study of human T cells and chemical hapten exposure. TCRdb analysed the RACE reads with MiXCR anew, one entry per CDR3 protein. The table records 95,000 or so distinct CDR3 sequences, about an eighth of them present only once. The specimen was whole blood, collected in connection with sensitization to the hapten diphenylcyclopropenone (DPC). The receptors come from a woman in her thirties or forties with alopecia areata. Some clones in this sample may be carry-over from other donors' samples. Each CDR3 is given without its conserved first and last residue.

TRBV7-2	12	ASSLGGSTYEQY
TRBV5-8	16	ASSLAVFPSAHTDTQY
TRBV9	17	ASSGRIELAGGPRNEQF
TRBV3-1	14	ASSQGRTSSGNTIY
TRBV4-2	13	ASSQDNRGNQPQH
TRBV7-9	12	ASSFGTGQETQY
TRBV7-2	14	ASSPLLGGALNEQF
TRBV6-2/TRBV6-3	15	ASSKLRLAGAPDTQY
TRBV18	13	ASSPPGGVQETQY
TRBV20-1	16	SARDRTSGQSSYNEQF
TRBV3-1	15	ASSPRGRGAEGYEQF
TRBV7-8	13	ASSSLAGALYEQY
TRBV29-1	10	SVGPGDYGYT
TRBV6-5	13	ASSYSTGSGEKLF
TRBV29-1	11	SVLPVGTGELF
TRBV20-1	12	SARRTEVNTEAF
TRBV4-3	13	ASSQDASGNQPQH
TRBV11-2	14	ASTSQTGQGRETQY
TRBV27	11	ASRAGVANGYT